A single sample gave rise to the 28 T cell receptor beta chains below, sequenced in a study of blood T cell repertoires in COVID-19. Some clones are missing from TCRdb's copy, which holds only in-frame ones; the method was immunoSEQ multiplex PCR. The sample carries approximately 270,000 clones, around 93% recorded once. Sequencing was done on a sample of PBMCs or T cells enriched from blood (not recorded which). The source is a man aged 40-49 years who had been exposed to COVID-19.

This chain connects TRBV28 to TRBJ1-1, with a possible D match to TRBD1 (5 bases). The germline CDR1 and CDR2 sequences are MDHEN and SYDVKM. Between the trimmed V and J ends, which lost 6 bases and 4 bases, there was a span of 12 bases. This CDR3 region has 13 residues. This CDR3 reads CASSSFRGTEAFF. The CDR3 DNA is TGTGCCAGCAGCTCATTTAGGGGCACTGAAGCTTTCTTT. The full variable domain, its missing parts supplied by reference TRBV28 and TRBJ1-1, is DVKVTQSSRYLVKRTGEKVFLECVQDMDHENMFWYRQDPGLGLRLIYFSYDVKMKEKGDIPEGYSVSREKKERFSLILESASTNQTSMYLCASSSFRGTEAFFGQGTRLTVV.

The rearrangement uses TRBV9 and TRBJ1-1, with TRBD1 matching over 8 bases. The germline V gene encodes CDR1 SGDLS and CDR2 YYNGEE. This CDR3 comprises 14 residues. V shed 4 bases, J shed 9 bases, and the junction held 11 bases outside the gene matches. The CDR3: CASSQETTGGKAFF. The DNA for the CDR3 is TGTGCCAGCAGCCAAGAAACAACAGGGGGTAAAGCTTTCTTT.

This chain links TRBV4-2 with TRBJ1-2; 9 bases are shared with TRBD1. V shed 1 base, J shed 6 bases, and the junction held 9 bases outside the gene matches. There are 16 residues in the CDR3. Per the germline V gene, CDR1 is LGHNA and CDR2 is YNFKEQ. The CDR3 protein is CASSQAMGQGIDGYTF. The CDR3 DNA sequence: TGTGCCAGCAGCCAAGCAATGGGACAGGGAATTGATGGCTACACCTTC.

J is TRBJ2-7 and V is TRBV7-9, with a tentative D call TRBD1 (6 bases). Germline CDR1 and CDR2: SEHNR and FQNEAQ (reference sequence). The CDR3 runs 16 residues. V lost 1 base to trimming and J lost 3 bases, with 16 bases between them. CDR3 sequence (DNA): TGTGCCAGCAGCTTAGAAGGAAAACAGGGAGACTACGAGCAGTACTTC. Translated, it gives CASSLEGKQGDYEQYF.

The V and J genes are TRBV9 and TRBJ2-5, with 13 bases aligning to TRBD2. Germline V lookup: CDR1 SGDLS, CDR2 YYNGEE. V lost 3 bases to trimming and J lost 3 bases; unmatched junction nucleotides: 5. The CDR3 sequence is 16 residues long. CDR3 sequence: CASSAEGLAGEETQYF. The CDR3 DNA reads TGTGCCAGCAGCGCGGAAGGACTAGCGGGGGAAGAGACCCAGTACTTC.

This chain links TRBV5-5 with TRBJ2-7; 7 positions agree with TRBD1. Germline V gene lookup returns CDR1 SGHKS and CDR2 YYEKEE (reference sequence). CDR3 length: 13 residues. V shed 4 bases and J 2 bases; nucleotides not matched to a gene: 3. In DNA, the CDR3 is TGTGCCAGCAGCGATGACAGGGCCTACGAGCAGTACTTC. This codes for CASSDDRAYEQYF.

The rearrangement uses TRBV25-1 and TRBJ2-5; 7 bases are shared with TRBD1. Germline lookup yields CDR1 MGHDK and CDR2 SYGVNS. V was clipped by 5 bases and J by 1 base; unmatched bases: 7. The CDR3 spans 15 residues. The CDR3 nucleotides are TGTGCCAGCAGTCCACCCGGGACAGCCCAAGAGACCCAGTACTTC. Its translation: CASSPPGTAQETQYF.

The chain couples TRBV24-1 to TRBJ1-5, with D hard to call. Germline V gene data show CDR1 as KGHDR and CDR2 as SFDVKD. CDR3 length: 13 amino acids. Trimming took off 2 bases at V and 7 bases at J, with 8 bases between the two ends. The CDR3 region has the DNA TGTGCCACCAGTGATTCGTCGCGGCAGCCCCAGCATTTT. It codes for CATSDSSRQPQHF.

This clone was seen just once. The chain has TRBV9 and TRBJ1-5, with 12 bases matching TRBD1. Germline CDR1 and CDR2: SGDLS and YYNGEE. The CDR3 has 15 residues. After removal of 7 bases from V and 9 bases from J, the junction contained 11 bases not matched to a gene. The CDR3 DNA reads as TGTGCCAGCGCCCCCGGGACAGGGGGCGTCGGGCCCCAGCATTTT. The encoded protein is CASAPGTGGVGPQHF.

The chain links TRBV30 to TRBJ1-1, with D uncertain. The CDR3 is 13 amino acids. Germline loops: CDR1 GTSNPN, CDR2 SVGIG (reference sequence). V was shortened by 2 bases and J by 1 base, with 8 bases between the two germline ends. The CDR3 is CAWSRLRNTEAFF. The CDR3, as DNA: TGTGCCTGGAGTCGGTTGAGGAACACTGAAGCTTTCTTT.

The V call is TRBV5-1, the J call TRBJ2-7, with 7 bases fitting TRBD1. Germline-derived CDR1 and CDR2 are SGHRS and YFSETQ. V lost 3 bases to trimming and J lost 3 bases; unmatched junction nucleotides: 6. This CDR3 region has 14 residues. The CDR3 nucleotides are TGCGCCAGCAGCTCGGACAGGCCGATCTACGAGCAGTACTTC. Its protein product is CASSSDRPIYEQYF.

The CDR3: CASSLGQGASFYEQYF. In nucleotides, the CDR3 is TGTGCCAGCAGCCTCGGACAGGGGGCGAGTTTCTACGAGCAGTACTTC. This sequence joins TRBV27 and TRBJ2-7; TRBD1 matches at 11 bases. The CDR3 length is 16 residues. CDR1 is MNHEY, CDR2 SMNVEV, per germline (reference sequence). The junction had 10 bases not matched to a gene; V was cut back by 6 bases and J by 3 bases.

The CDR3 bases are TGTGCCAGCAGCCATGACAGCTACGAGCAGTACTTC. This translates into CASSHDSYEQYF. The chain couples TRBV3-1 (or the pseudogene TRBV3-2) to TRBJ2-7; D may be TRBD1 (5 bases). With 3 bases removed from V and 3 bases from J, the gap between germline ends came to 6 bases. The CDR3 is made up of 12 amino acids. The V gene's germline CDR1 is LGHDT and CDR2 YNNKEL (reference sequence).

The chain has TRBV7-9 and TRBJ2-7; 14 bases align to TRBD2. CDR1 and CDR2 from the germline V gene are SEHNR and FQNEAQ (reference sequence). CDR3 size: 14 residues. The V and J ends lost 10 bases and 0 bases, in that order; junction bases with no gene match: 2. CDR3 DNA: TGTGCCATTGGGACTAGCGGGGGCTCCTACGAGCAGTACTTC. The encoded protein is CAIGTSGGSYEQYF.

V gene TRBV19 combines with J gene TRBJ2-2; TRBD2 is a possible D gene (5 bases). Trimming left V 6 bases short and J 3 bases short, with 8 bases between. Germline CDR1 is LNHDA and CDR2 is SQIVND (reference sequence). The CDR3 sequence is 13 residues long. The CDR3 DNA sequence: TGTGCCAGTAGAGGAGGATACACCGGGGAGCTGTTTTTT. This translates into CASRGGYTGELFF.

The chain combines TRBV27 with TRBJ2-1, with 7 bases fitting TRBD2. There are 13 residues in the CDR3. In germline, CDR1 is MNHEY, CDR2 SMNVEV (reference sequence). Trimming at V came to 5 bases and at J to 10 bases, leaving 8 bases not matched to a gene. The chain's CDR3 is CASSPLWGGEQFF. The CDR3 DNA reads TGTGCCAGCAGTCCGCTGTGGGGAGGGGAGCAGTTCTTC.

The chain recombines TRBV30 with TRBJ2-2, with 7 bases matching TRBD1. CDR3 length equals 18 residues. Trimming at V came to 1 base and at J to 1 base, leaving 12 bases not matched to a gene. The germline V gene has CDR1 GTSNPN and CDR2 SVGIG (reference sequence). The CDR3 reads CAWSAGTERRGNTGELFF. The CDR3 coding sequence is TGTGCCTGGAGTGCCGGGACAGAGCGGCGAGGGAACACCGGGGAGCTGTTTTTT.

In DNA form, the CDR3 reads TGTGCCAGCAGCCCCGGAGGGGGCGAAGCTTTCTTT. As protein: CASSPGGGEAFF. J is TRBJ1-1 and V is TRBV6-5; 7 bases are shared with TRBD1. Germline lookup yields CDR1 MNHEY and CDR2 SVGAGI. Trimming cost V 6 bases and J 8 bases; bases outside gene matches: 6. This CDR3 contains 12 residues.

This chain joins TRBV7-2 and TRBJ1-5; TRBD1 matches at 10 bases. The V gene's germline CDR1 is SGHTA and CDR2 FQGNSA. The CDR3 runs to 17 residues. V lost 4 bases and J lost 0; bases outside the gene matches: 6. Here the CDR3 reads CASSWTGGTNSNQPQHF. The CDR3 DNA sequence: TGTGCCAGCAGCTGGACAGGGGGTACAAATAGCAATCAGCCCCAGCATTTT.

V and J are TRBV19 and TRBJ1-2; the D gene is possibly TRBD1 (5 bases). V was pared by 5 bases and J by 8 bases, with 18 bases between. The CDR3 totals 14 residues. Germline CDR1 and CDR2: LNHDA and SQIVND (reference sequence). This CDR3 reads CASSLYGSQGGYTF. The CDR3, as DNA: TGTGCCAGTAGTCTGTACGGGTCGCAGGGCGGCTACACCTTC. Full variable domain (rest looked up from reference TRBV19 and TRBJ1-2): DGGITQSPKYLFRKEGQNVTLSCEQNLNHDAMYWYRQDPGQGLRLIYYSQIVNDFQKGDIAEGYSVSREKKESFPLTVTSAQKNPTAFYLCASSLYGSQGGYTFGSGTRLTVV.

This clone was picked up one time. The CDR3 DNA follows: TGTGCCAGCAGTTTAGAGCCGGGAGGGCATCGGGAGCAGTTCTTC. Its protein is CASSLEPGGHREQFF. This chain connects TRBV27 to TRBJ2-1; 8 bases agree with TRBD2. V was clipped by 2 bases and J by 10 bases; unmatched bases: 10. The CDR3 sequence is 15 residues long. Germline V CDR1 and CDR2: MNHEY, SMNVEV (reference sequence).

This chain connects TRBV5-1 to TRBJ2-2; 9 nucleotides align to TRBD2. Germline assignment: CDR1 SGHRS and CDR2 YFSETQ. This CDR3 spans 15 amino acids. Trimming at V came to 3 bases and at J to 5 bases, leaving 5 bases not matched to a gene. The CDR3 spells CASSWGTSSTGELFF. Here the CDR3 DNA reads TGCGCCAGCAGCTGGGGGACTAGCTCTACCGGGGAGCTGTTTTTT.

V and J are TRBV6-5 and TRBJ2-7, with 7 bases aligning to TRBD1. Per the germline V gene, CDR1 is MNHEY and CDR2 is SVGAGI. The junction had 7 bases not matched to a gene; V was cut back by 1 base and J by 7 bases. The CDR3 sequence is 14 residues long. The CDR3 DNA sequence: TGTGCCAGCAGTTACTATGGTCAGGGGGAGGAGCAGTACTTC. Amino acid sequence: CASSYYGQGEEQYF.

V usage is TRBV5-6 and J usage is TRBJ2-3; 8 bases align to TRBD2. With V trimmed by 4 bases and J by 4 bases, 11 bases remained unmatched. There are 16 residues in the CDR3. Germline-derived CDR1 and CDR2 are SGHDT and YYEEEE. Written as DNA, the CDR3 is TGTGCCAGCAGCGTCCAAGCGGGAGCAGCCGCAGATACGCAGTATTTT. This translates into CASSVQAGAAADTQYF.

V is TRBV3-1 (or the pseudogene TRBV3-2) and J is TRBJ2-7; 10 bases match TRBD1. With V trimmed by 6 bases and J by 5 bases, 16 bases remained unmatched. The CDR3 contains 17 residues. Germline assignment: CDR1 LGHDT and CDR2 YNNKEL (reference sequence). CDR3 sequence (DNA): TGTGCCAGCAGAAAAAGTGATAGGTGGGGACAGGGGAACGAGCAGTACTTC. This codes for CASRKSDRWGQGNEQYF.

The J gene is TRBJ2-2, the V gene TRBV5-1, with D unclear. V was pared by 0 bases and J by 2 bases, with 8 bases between. Germline CDR1 and CDR2: SGHRS and YFSETQ. The CDR3 runs to 15 residues. CDR3 bases: TGCGCCAGCAGCTTGGAAAGCGCCAACACCGGGGAGCTGTTTTTT. It translates to CASSLESANTGELFF. The whole variable domain, remainder taken from reference TRBV5-1 and TRBJ2-2, is KAGVTQTPRYLIKTRGQQVTLSCSPISGHRSVSWYQQTPGQGLQFLFEYFSETQRNKGNFPGRFSGRQFSNSRSEMNVSTLELGDSALYLCASSLESANTGELFFGEGSRLTVL.

The V call is TRBV5-6, the J call TRBJ2-5; 7 bases fit TRBD2. Germline V gene data show CDR1 as SGHDT and CDR2 as YYEEEE. Trimming cost V 4 bases and J 3 bases; bases outside gene matches: 12. This CDR3 spans 16 amino acids. The CDR3 spells CASSPSWAGVKETQYF. In DNA, the CDR3 is TGTGCCAGCAGCCCATCGTGGGCGGGAGTGAAAGAGACCCAGTACTTC.

V gene TRBV7-9 combines with J gene TRBJ2-5; TRBD1 agrees at 7 bases. CDR3 length: 15 residues. After removal of 5 bases from V and 3 bases from J, the junction contained 9 bases not matched to a gene. Germline loops: CDR1 SEHNR, CDR2 FQNEAQ (reference sequence). The CDR3 DNA reads TGTGCCAGCAGCCCCGGGGACAGTGTGGAAGAGACCCAGTACTTC. This sequence encodes CASSPGDSVEETQYF.